The rows below give T cell receptor beta chains drawn from one sample of a study of OX40 agonist ivuxolimab in advanced cancers. Profiling relied on immunoSEQ multiplex PCR, and the TCRdb table lists in-frame clones only, not all of them. The sample holds around 17,000 clones; about 85% are singletons and the top ten take around 12%. The input for sequencing was CD4+ or CD8+ T cells sorted from blood, taken in a trial of the OX40 agonist ivuxolimab. The receptors shown here come from an adult with an advanced solid tumor such as melanoma, head and neck, liver or kidney cancer. CDR3s include the opening cysteine and the closing phenylalanine or tryptophan. A D gene is named only where the DNA matches it firmly. Some rows mark clone size as missing; the rest say once, few, many or name a class of expanded clone.

abundance	j_gene	d_gene	v_gene	CDR3aa	CDR3nt
-	TRBJ2-2	TRBD2	TRBV29-1	CSVDRLAGNTGELFF	TGCAGCGTTGACCGACTAGCGGGAAACACCGGGGAGCTGTTTTTT
-	TRBJ1-3	TRBD1	TRBV9	CASSLTGISGNTIYF	TGTGCCAGCAGCCTGACAGGGATCTCTGGAAACACCATATATTTT
-	TRBJ1-4	-	TRBV30	CAWSVVGVTNEKLFF	TGTGCCTGGAGTGTAGTGGGGGTTACTAATGAAAAACTGTTTTTT
-	TRBJ2-7	-	TRBV29-1	CSVEGETKGQYF	TGCAGCGTTGAAGGGGAGACTAAAGGGCAGTACTTC
-	TRBJ2-7	TRBD2	TRBV6-6	CASSLAGGTYEQYF	TGTGCCAGCAGTTTAGCGGGAGGCACCTACGAGCAGTACTTC
-	TRBJ1-2	-	TRBV6-5	CASKIQGTYGYTF	TGTGCCAGCAAGATTCAGGGAACTTATGGCTACACCTTC
-	TRBJ2-7	-	TRBV7-9	CASSLRDIYEQYF	TGTGCCAGCAGCTTAAGGGACATCTACGAGCAGTACTTC
once	TRBJ2-2	TRBD2	TRBV2	CASIERGGTGELFF	TGTGCCAGCATTGAACGGGGGGGCACCGGGGAGCTGTTTTTT
-	TRBJ2-7	TRBD1	TRBV6-5	CASSRTGASYEQYF	TGTGCCAGCAGTCGGACAGGGGCCTCCTACGAGCAGTACTTC
-	TRBJ2-7	-	TRBV4-2	CASSQGTFRYEQYF	TGTGCCAGCAGCCAAGGGACCTTCCGGTACGAGCAGTACTTC
-	TRBJ2-7	TRBD2	TRBV7-9	CASSFLAGDPEQYF	TGTGCCAGCAGCTTCCTAGCGGGAGACCCCGAGCAGTACTTC
-	TRBJ2-7	-	TRBV13	CASSLGPVEQYF	TGTGCCAGCAGCTTAGGGCCGGTAGAGCAGTACTTC
-	TRBJ2-7	TRBD1	TRBV15	CATSGIRDRGYEQYF	TGTGCCACCAGTGGGATCAGGGACAGGGGCTACGAGCAGTACTTC
-	TRBJ2-7	TRBD2	TRBV6-1	CASESAGGPVEQYF	TGTGCCAGCGAGAGCGCGGGAGGGCCGGTCGAGCAGTACTTC
-	TRBJ2-1	TRBD1	TRBV6-9	CASSPDRGIYNEQFF	TGTGCCAGCAGTCCCGACAGGGGCATTTACAATGAGCAGTTCTTC
-	TRBJ2-2	-	TRBV9	CASRGNAGELFF	TGTGCCAGCCGCGGAAACGCCGGGGAGCTGTTTTTT
-	TRBJ2-1	-	TRBV11-1	CASSPVPSSYNEQFF	TGTGCCAGCAGCCCCGTCCCAAGCTCCTACAATGAGCAGTTCTTC
-	TRBJ2-1	TRBD1	TRBV28	CASSGQGEYNEQFF	TGTGCCAGCAGCGGACAGGGGGAATACAATGAGCAGTTCTTC
-	TRBJ2-3	TRBD2	TRBV4-3	CASSPGLAVTDTQYF	TGCGCCAGCAGCCCAGGACTAGCGGTCACAGATACGCAGTATTTT
-	TRBJ2-7	TRBD2	TRBV19	CASSIESSGSYKQYF	TGTGCCAGTAGTATAGAGTCTAGCGGGAGTTACAAGCAGTACTTC
-	TRBJ1-1	-	TRBV4-1	CASSQGMNTEAFF	TGCGCCAGCAGCCAAGGTATGAACACTGAAGCTTTCTTT
once	TRBJ2-7	TRBD1	TRBV28	CASRGTGDTYEQYF	TGTGCCAGCAGGGGGACAGGGGATACTTACGAGCAGTACTTC
few	TRBJ2-1	TRBD2	TRBV16	CASSQSLAGVYNEQFF	TGTGCCAGCAGCCAATCGCTAGCGGGAGTTTACAATGAGCAGTTCTTC
-	TRBJ2-7	TRBD1	TRBV5-5	CASSLLQGAYEQYF	TGTGCCAGCAGCTTGTTACAGGGGGCCTACGAGCAGTACTTC
-	TRBJ1-3	-	TRBV6-8	CASKGNTIYF	TGTGCCAGCAAGGGAAACACCATATATTTT
once	TRBJ2-5	-	TRBV15	CATSRVVRNQETQYF	TGTGCCACCAGCAGAGTAGTCAGAAACCAAGAGACCCAGTACTTC
-	TRBJ1-4	TRBD1	TRBV19	CASSITDRGNEKLFF	TGTGCCAGTAGTATTACTGACAGGGGGAATGAAAAACTGTTTTTT
-	TRBJ2-1	-	TRBV5-4	CASSSWGLYFNEQFF	TGTGCCAGCAGTTCTTGGGGACTGTATTTCAATGAGCAGTTCTTC
-	TRBJ2-7	-	TRBV19	CASSIYGYEQYF	TGTGCCAGTAGTATCTACGGATACGAGCAGTACTTC
-	TRBJ2-2	-	TRBV28	CASSFGTGELFF	TGTGCCAGCAGTTTCGGTACCGGGGAGCTGTTTTTT
-	TRBJ2-1	-	TRBV27	CASSLGVTYNEQFF	TGTGCCAGCAGTTTGGGAGTTACCTACAATGAGCAGTTCTTC
-	TRBJ2-5	TRBD2	TRBV27	CASGRLAGEETQYF	TGTGCCAGTGGACGGCTAGCGGGAGAAGAGACCCAGTACTTC
few	TRBJ2-3	TRBD2	TRBV7-6	CASSLAFSGSADTQYF	TGTGCCAGCAGCTTAGCTTTTAGCGGGAGTGCAGATACGCAGTATTTT
-	TRBJ2-3	-	TRBV7-9	CASSSQEDTQYF	TGTGCCAGCAGCTCGCAGGAAGATACGCAGTATTTT
-	TRBJ2-2	-	TRBV5-1	CASSLADTGELFF	TGCGCCAGCAGCTTGGCCGACACCGGGGAGCTGTTTTTT
once	TRBJ2-7	TRBD2	TRBV7-2	CASSQGASGSWDEQYF	TGTGCCAGCAGCCAGGGGGCTAGCGGGAGTTGGGACGAGCAGTACTTC
-	TRBJ2-7	TRBD2	TRBV19	CASSMAGGSYEQYF	TGTGCCAGTAGTATGGCGGGAGGTTCCTACGAGCAGTACTTC
few	TRBJ1-1	-	TRBV30	CAWSLGSQAFF	TGTGCCTGGAGTCTCGGGTCACAAGCTTTCTTT
-	TRBJ2-1	TRBD2	TRBV19	CASRELANNEQFF	TGTGCCAGTAGAGAACTAGCGAACAATGAGCAGTTCTTC
-	TRBJ2-1	-	TRBV28	CASSLAQDYNEQFF	TGTGCCAGCAGTTTAGCACAGGACTACAATGAGCAGTTCTTC
-	TRBJ2-7	-	TRBV7-8	CASSLVAELSYEQYF	TGTGCCAGCAGCTTAGTTGCGGAACTTTCCTACGAGCAGTACTTC
-	TRBJ2-1	TRBD1	TRBV9	CASSVGGTDYNEQFF	TGTGCCAGCAGCGTAGGAGGGACAGACTACAATGAGCAGTTCTTC
-	TRBJ1-4	-	TRBV19	CASSMVATNEKLFF	TGTGCCAGTAGTATGGTTGCAACTAATGAAAAACTGTTTTTT
-	TRBJ2-7	-	TRBV7-2	CASSFDRNSYEQYF	TGTGCCAGCAGCTTCGACAGAAACTCCTACGAGCAGTACTTC
-	TRBJ2-2	TRBD2	TRBV7-6	CASSPVAGGGTGELFF	TGTGCCAGCAGCCCAGTAGCGGGAGGCGGCACCGGGGAGCTGTTTTTT